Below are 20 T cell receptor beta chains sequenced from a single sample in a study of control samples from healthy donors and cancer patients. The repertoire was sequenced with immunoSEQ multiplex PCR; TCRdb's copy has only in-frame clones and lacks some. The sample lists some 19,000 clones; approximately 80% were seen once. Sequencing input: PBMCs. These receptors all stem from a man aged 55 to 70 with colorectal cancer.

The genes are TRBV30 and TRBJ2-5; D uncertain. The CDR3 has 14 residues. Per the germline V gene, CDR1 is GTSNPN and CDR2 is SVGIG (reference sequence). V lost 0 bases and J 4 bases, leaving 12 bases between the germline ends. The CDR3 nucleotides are TGTGCCTGGAGTGTAGGCAGTTGGGGAGAGACCCAGTACTTC. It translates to CAWSVGSWGETQYF.

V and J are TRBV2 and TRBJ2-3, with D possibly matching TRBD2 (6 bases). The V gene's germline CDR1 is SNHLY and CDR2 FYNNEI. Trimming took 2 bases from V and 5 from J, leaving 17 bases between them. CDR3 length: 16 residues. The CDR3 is CASSEQSRSGLDTQYF. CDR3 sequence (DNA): TGTGCCAGCAGTGAACAATCGAGAAGCGGGCTAGATACGCAGTATTTT.

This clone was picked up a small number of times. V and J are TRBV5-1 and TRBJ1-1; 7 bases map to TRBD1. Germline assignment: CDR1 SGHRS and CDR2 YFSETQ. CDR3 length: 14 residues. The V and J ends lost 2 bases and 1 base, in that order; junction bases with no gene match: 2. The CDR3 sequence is CASSFWDRNTEAFF. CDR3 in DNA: TGCGCCAGCAGCTTCTGGGACAGGAACACTGAAGCTTTCTTT.

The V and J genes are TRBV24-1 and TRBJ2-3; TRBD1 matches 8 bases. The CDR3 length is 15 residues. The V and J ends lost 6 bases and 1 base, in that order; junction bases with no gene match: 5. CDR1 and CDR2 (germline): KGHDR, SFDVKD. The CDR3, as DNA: TGTGCCACCAGTCCGGGACAGGTTCGCACAGATACGCAGTATTTT. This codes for CATSPGQVRTDTQYF.

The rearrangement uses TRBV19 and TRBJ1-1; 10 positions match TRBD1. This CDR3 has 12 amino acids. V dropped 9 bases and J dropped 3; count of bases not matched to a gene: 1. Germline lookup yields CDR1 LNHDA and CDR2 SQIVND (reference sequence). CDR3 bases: TGTGCCAGCGGGACAGGGGACACTGAAGCTTTCTTT. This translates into CASGTGDTEAFF.

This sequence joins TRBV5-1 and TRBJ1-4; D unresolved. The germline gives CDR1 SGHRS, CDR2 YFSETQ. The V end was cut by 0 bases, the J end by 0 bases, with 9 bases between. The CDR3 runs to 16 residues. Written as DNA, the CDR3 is TGCGCCAGCAGCTTGGTTGGGATAGCAACTAATGAAAAACTGTTTTTT. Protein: CASSLVGIATNEKLFF.

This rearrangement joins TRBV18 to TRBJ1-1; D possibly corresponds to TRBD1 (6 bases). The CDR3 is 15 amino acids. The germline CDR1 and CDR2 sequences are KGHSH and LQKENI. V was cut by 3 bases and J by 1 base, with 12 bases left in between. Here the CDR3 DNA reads TGTGCCAGCTCACCGTCGGGGGCGGCGAACACTGAAGCTTTCTTT. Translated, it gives CASSPSGAANTEAFF.

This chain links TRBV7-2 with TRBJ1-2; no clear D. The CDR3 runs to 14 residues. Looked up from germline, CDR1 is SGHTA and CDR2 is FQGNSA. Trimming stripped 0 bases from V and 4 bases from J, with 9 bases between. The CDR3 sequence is CASSLAVGSYGYTF. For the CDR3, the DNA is TGTGCCAGCAGCTTAGCCGTCGGGAGCTATGGCTACACCTTC.

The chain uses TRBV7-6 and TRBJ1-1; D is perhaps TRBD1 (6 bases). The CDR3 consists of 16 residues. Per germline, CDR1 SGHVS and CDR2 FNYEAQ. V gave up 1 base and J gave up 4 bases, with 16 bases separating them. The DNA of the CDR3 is TGTGCCAGCAGCTTAGGGGACGGGGGGGCGGTCACTGAAGCTTTCTTT. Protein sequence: CASSLGDGGAVTEAFF. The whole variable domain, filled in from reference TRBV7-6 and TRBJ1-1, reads GAGVSQSPRYKVTKRGQDVALRCDPISGHVSLYWYRQALGQGPEFLTYFNYEAQQDKSGLPNDRFSAERPEGSISTLTIQRTEQRDSAMYRCASSLGDGGAVTEAFFGQGTRLTVV.

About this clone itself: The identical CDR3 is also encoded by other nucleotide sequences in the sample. CDR3 bases: TGCGCCAGCAGGTGGGGGGATAATTCACCCCTCCACTTT. This encodes CASRWGDNSPLHF. This rearrangement joins TRBV5-1 to TRBJ1-6, with D perhaps matching TRBD1 (5 bases). Germline V gene lookup returns CDR1 SGHRS and CDR2 YFSETQ. Trimming removed 5 bases from V and 5 bases from J, with 8 bases in between. This CDR3 has 13 residues.

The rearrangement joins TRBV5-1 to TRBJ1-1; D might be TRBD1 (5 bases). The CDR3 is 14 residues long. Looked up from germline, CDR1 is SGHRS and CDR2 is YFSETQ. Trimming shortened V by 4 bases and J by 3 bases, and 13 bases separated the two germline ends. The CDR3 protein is CASSVTERYTEAFF. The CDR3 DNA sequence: TGCGCCAGCAGCGTGACAGAAAGGTACACTGAAGCTTTCTTT.

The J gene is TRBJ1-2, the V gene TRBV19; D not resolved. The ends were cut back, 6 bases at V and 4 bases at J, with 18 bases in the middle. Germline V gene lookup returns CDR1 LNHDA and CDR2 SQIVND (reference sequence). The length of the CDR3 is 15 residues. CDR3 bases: TGTGCCAGTAGCCATCTCGTCGAACCGACCTATGGCTACACCTTC. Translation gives CASSHLVEPTYGYTF. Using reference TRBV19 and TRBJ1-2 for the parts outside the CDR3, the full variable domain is DGGITQSPKYLFRKEGQNVTLSCEQNLNHDAMYWYRQDPGQGLRLIYYSQIVNDFQKGDIAEGYSVSREKKESFPLTVTSAQKNPTAFYLCASSHLVEPTYGYTFGSGTRLTVV.

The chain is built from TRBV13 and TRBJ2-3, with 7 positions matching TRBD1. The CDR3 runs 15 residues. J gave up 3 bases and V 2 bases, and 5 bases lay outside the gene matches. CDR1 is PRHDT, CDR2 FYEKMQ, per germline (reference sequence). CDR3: CASSLKGAGTDTQYF. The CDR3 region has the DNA TGTGCCAGCAGCTTAAAGGGGGCGGGTACAGATACGCAGTATTTT.

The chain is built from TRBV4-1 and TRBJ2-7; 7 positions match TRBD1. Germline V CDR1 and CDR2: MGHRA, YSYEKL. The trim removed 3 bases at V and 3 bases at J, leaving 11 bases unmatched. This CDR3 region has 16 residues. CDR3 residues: CASSHTRGDSLYEQYF. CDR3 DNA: TGCGCCAGCAGCCACACTAGAGGGGACAGTCTCTACGAGCAGTACTTC.

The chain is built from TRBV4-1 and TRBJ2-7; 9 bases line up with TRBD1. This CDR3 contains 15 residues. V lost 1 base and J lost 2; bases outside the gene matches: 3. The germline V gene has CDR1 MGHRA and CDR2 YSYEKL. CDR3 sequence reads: CASSQGQGGPYEQYF. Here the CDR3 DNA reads TGCGCCAGCAGCCAAGGACAGGGGGGCCCCTACGAGCAGTACTTC.

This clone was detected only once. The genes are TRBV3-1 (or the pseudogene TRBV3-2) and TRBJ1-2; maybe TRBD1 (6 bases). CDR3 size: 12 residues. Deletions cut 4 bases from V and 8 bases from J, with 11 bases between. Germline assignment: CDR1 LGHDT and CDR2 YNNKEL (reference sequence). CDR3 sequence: CASSRGAWGYTF. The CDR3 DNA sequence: TGTGCCAGCAGCCGGGGGGCGTGGGGCTACACCTTC.

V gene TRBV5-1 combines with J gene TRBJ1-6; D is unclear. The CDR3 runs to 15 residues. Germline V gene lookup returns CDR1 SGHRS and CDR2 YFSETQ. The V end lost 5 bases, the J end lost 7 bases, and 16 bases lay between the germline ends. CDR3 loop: CASSSGRPWNSPLHF. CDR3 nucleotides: TGCGCCAGCAGTAGTGGGAGACCCTGGAATTCACCCCTCCACTTT.

CDR3 sequence (DNA): TGTGCCAGCTCACCAATTTACAGGGCCAGGAACACTGAAGCTTTCTTT. This translates into CASSPIYRARNTEAFF. This chain links TRBV18 with TRBJ1-1; weak D call: TRBD1 (6 bases). Trimming removed 2 bases at V and 1 base at J, with 14 bases between. The CDR3 has 16 residues. Germline V gene data show CDR1 as KGHSH and CDR2 as LQKENI.

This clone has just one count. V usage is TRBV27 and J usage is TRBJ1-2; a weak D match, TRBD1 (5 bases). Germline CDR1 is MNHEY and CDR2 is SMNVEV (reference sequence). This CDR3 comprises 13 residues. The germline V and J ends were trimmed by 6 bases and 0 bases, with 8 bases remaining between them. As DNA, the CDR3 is TGTGCCAGCAGCCTGGGACCTAACTATGGCTACACCTTC. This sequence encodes CASSLGPNYGYTF.

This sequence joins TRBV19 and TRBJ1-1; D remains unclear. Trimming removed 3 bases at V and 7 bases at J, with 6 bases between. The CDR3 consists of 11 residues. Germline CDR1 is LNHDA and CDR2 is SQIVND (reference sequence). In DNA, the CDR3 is TGTGCCAGTAGTATGCTGGGTGAAGCTTTCTTT. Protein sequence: CASSMLGEAFF.